The 19 T cell receptor beta chains presented below share a single source sample, sequenced in a study of blood T cell repertoires in COVID-19. The table came from immunoSEQ multiplex PCR; TCRdb's copy has only in-frame clones and leaves some out. Of roughly 250,000 clones in the sample, around 86% are singletons; the top ten hold 1.5% to 2%. Material: PBMCs or T cells enriched from blood (not recorded which). The receptors here all came from a woman between 50 and 59 years old who had recovered from COVID-19.

The genes are TRBV2 and TRBJ1-6, with TRBD1 identical over 7 bases. Trimming at V came to 2 bases and at J to 9 bases, leaving 10 bases not matched to a gene. The CDR3 totals 16 residues. Germline V lookup: CDR1 SNHLY, CDR2 FYNNEI. CDR3 coding DNA: TGTGCCAGCAGTGAATATCAGGGGGTTTTATCTTCACCCCTCCACTTT. Translating it yields CASSEYQGVLSSPLHF.

The J gene is TRBJ1-4, the V gene TRBV28; D perhaps matches TRBD1 (6 bases). The V end was cut by 5 bases, the J end by 7 bases, with 17 bases between. The CDR3 covers 15 residues. Germline loops: CDR1 MDHEN, CDR2 SYDVKM. CDR3 residues: CASSIRQVGSEKLFF. CDR3 bases: TGTGCCAGCAGTATTCGACAGGTGGGAAGTGAAAAACTGTTTTTT.

V is TRBV21-1 and J is TRBJ2-7; the table assigns TRBD2, which was not confirmed against the DNA. TRBV21-1 is marked as a pseudogene. The CDR3 contains 20 residues. Here the CDR3 DNA reads TGTGCCAGCAGCTCTCGCCCCCAAGCAAGCGGGAGCTCTGACTCCTACGAGCAGTACTTC. Residues: CASSSRPQASGSSDSYEQYF.

The chain links TRBV12-3 or TRBV12-4 to TRBJ2-1; D not certain. This CDR3 has 12 residues. V lost 6 bases to trimming and J lost 4 bases, with 7 bases between them. The CDR3 protein is CASRFTYNEQFF. In DNA form, the CDR3 reads TGTGCCAGCAGATTTACATACAATGAGCAGTTCTTC.

The chain uses TRBV11-3 and TRBJ2-3, with TRBD2 as a possible D gene (5 bases). Germline V lookup: CDR1 SGHNT, CDR2 YENEEA. The CDR3 has 14 residues. With 3 bases removed from V and 2 bases from J, the gap between germline ends came to 9 bases. This CDR3 reads CASSLASSTDTQYF. The DNA of the CDR3 is TGTGCCAGCAGCTTGGCTAGCTCCACAGATACGCAGTATTTT.

V usage is TRBV28 and J usage is TRBJ1-2; D remains unclear. CDR1 and CDR2 from the germline V gene are MDHEN and SYDVKM. Trimming took off 3 bases at V and 4 bases at J, with 9 bases between the two ends. The CDR3 runs to 13 residues. The CDR3 reads CASSLTGSYGYTF. Written as DNA, the CDR3 is TGTGCCAGCAGTTTGACTGGGTCCTATGGCTACACCTTC.

The gene calls are TRBV28 and TRBJ1-3; D is ambiguous. V dropped 6 bases and J dropped 4 bases, with 7 bases sitting between them. This CDR3 is 12 amino acids long. CDR1 and CDR2 from the germline V gene are MDHEN and SYDVKM. DNA for the CDR3: TGTGCCAGCAGGCCAGGCGGAAACACCATATATTTT. Protein product: CASRPGGNTIYF.

This chain uses TRBV18 with TRBJ1-6; 8 bases align to TRBD1. This CDR3 region has 14 residues. V lost 3 bases and J lost 10; bases outside the gene matches: 5. The germline V gene encodes CDR1 KGHSH and CDR2 LQKENI. CDR3 sequence (DNA): TGTGCCAGCTCACCTGACAGGGGCCGGTCACCCCTCCACTTT. Translation gives CASSPDRGRSPLHF.

This clone was seen only once. The J gene is TRBJ2-1, the V gene TRBV20-1, with 7 nucleotides matching TRBD2. The V gene end was trimmed by 3 bases and the J gene end by 10 bases; junction bases not matched to a gene: 12. The V gene's germline CDR1 is DFQATT and CDR2 SNEGSKA (reference sequence). This CDR3 has 14 amino acids. CDR3 sequence reads: CSASRSSGIQEQFF. The CDR3, as DNA: TGCAGTGCTAGTCGGTCTAGCGGAATCCAAGAGCAGTTCTTC.

This rearrangement joins TRBV29-1 to TRBJ1-1, with D perhaps TRBD1 (6 bases). The V end lost 6 bases, the J end lost 1 base, and 9 bases lay between the germline ends. Per the germline V gene, CDR1 is SQVTM and CDR2 is ANQGSEA. This CDR3 has 12 residues. The DNA of the CDR3 is TGCAGCGTAGAACAGGGGAACACTGAAGCTTTCTTT. This encodes CSVEQGNTEAFF. Using reference TRBV29-1 and TRBJ1-1 for the parts outside the CDR3, the full variable domain is SAVISQKPSRDICQRGTSLTIQCQVDSQVTMMFWYRQQPGQSLTLIATANQGSEATYESGFVIDKFPISRPNLTFSTLTVSNMSPEDSSIYLCSVEQGNTEAFFGQGTRLTVV.

This chain connects TRBV7-8 to TRBJ2-3; possible D gene TRBD1, 5 bases. The CDR3 spans 14 residues. In germline, CDR1 is SGHVS, CDR2 FQNEAQ. The V end lost 0 bases, the J end lost 6 bases, and 10 bases lay between the germline ends. This CDR3 is CASSLAQGRDTQYF. The CDR3 DNA is TGTGCCAGCAGCTTAGCTCAGGGTAGGGATACGCAGTATTTT.

This chain uses TRBV5-1 with TRBJ2-3; D may be TRBD2 (5 bases). CDR3 length equals 15 residues. Trimming stripped 0 bases from V and 3 bases from J, with 11 bases between. The germline gives CDR1 SGHRS, CDR2 YFSETQ. The CDR3: CASSLDGKLTDTQYF. CDR3 in DNA: TGCGCCAGCAGCTTGGACGGGAAACTAACAGATACGCAGTATTTT.

On this clone itself: This sample includes further DNA sequences coding for the same CDR3. This rearrangement joins TRBV19 to TRBJ1-5; TRBD1 is a possible D gene (5 bases). The CDR3 sequence is 13 residues long. The germline V gene encodes CDR1 LNHDA and CDR2 SQIVND (reference sequence). V gave up 3 bases and J gave up 6 bases, with 9 bases separating them. The CDR3 loop reads CASSIGRGQPQHF. CDR3 in DNA: TGTGCCAGTAGTATTGGGAGGGGTCAGCCCCAGCATTTT.

This chain links TRBV7-9 with TRBJ2-1, with 9 nucleotides matching TRBD2. Germline values: CDR1 SEHNR, CDR2 FQNEAQ (reference sequence). V lost 2 bases and J lost 14; bases outside the gene matches: 16. The CDR3 length is 16 residues. The CDR3 protein is CASSLLLSSGTSSEFF. The CDR3 DNA follows: TGTGCCAGCAGCTTATTATTGTCTAGCGGGACCTCCTCGGAGTTCTTC.

The chain has TRBV19 and TRBJ2-2; D call uncertain. Germline CDR1 and CDR2: LNHDA and SQIVND (reference sequence). The length of the CDR3 is 14 residues. V was trimmed by 1 base and J by 2 bases, leaving 5 bases between them. The CDR3 sequence: CASSIVANTGELFF. The CDR3 DNA sequence: TGTGCCAGTAGTATAGTAGCAAACACCGGGGAGCTGTTTTTT. The variable domain in full, with the rest retrieved from reference TRBV19 and TRBJ2-2, is DGGITQSPKYLFRKEGQNVTLSCEQNLNHDAMYWYRQDPGQGLRLIYYSQIVNDFQKGDIAEGYSVSREKKESFPLTVTSAQKNPTAFYLCASSIVANTGELFFGEGSRLTVL.

V usage is TRBV15 and J usage is TRBJ1-1; possibly TRBD1 for D (5 bases). Trimming took 1 base from V and 3 from J, leaving 6 bases between them. The CDR3 has 13 residues. Per germline, CDR1 LNHNV and CDR2 YYDKDF (reference sequence). This CDR3 reads CATSRAGHTEAFF. The DNA of the CDR3 is TGTGCCACCAGCAGAGCAGGGCACACTGAAGCTTTCTTT.

This chain connects TRBV10-3 to TRBJ1-1; maybe TRBD1 (6 bases). CDR1 and CDR2 (germline): ENHRY, SYGVKD. V was trimmed by 3 bases and J by 4 bases, leaving 12 bases between them. This CDR3 is 14 amino acids long. In nucleotides, the CDR3 is TGTGCCATCAGTGATCCCAGAGGGGGCACTGAAGCTTTCTTT. This sequence encodes CAISDPRGGTEAFF.

The rearrangement links TRBV30 to TRBJ1-6; the match to TRBD1 covers 8 bases. The CDR3 has 13 amino acids. Germline CDR1 and CDR2: GTSNPN and SVGIG (reference sequence). After removal of 4 bases from V and 10 bases from J, the junction contained 6 bases not matched to a gene. The CDR3: CAWTGRGQSPLHF. CDR3 nucleotides: TGTGCCTGGACCGGCAGGGGGCAATCACCCCTCCACTTT.

A few counts support this clone. The V and J genes are TRBV5-1 and TRBJ1-2, with 7 positions matching TRBD1. J was trimmed by 4 bases and V by 3 bases; bases with no gene match: 9. The V gene's germline CDR1 is SGHRS and CDR2 YFSETQ. This CDR3 has 15 amino acids. CDR3 protein: CASSSKPGQSYGYTF. In nucleotides, the CDR3 is TGCGCCAGCAGCTCGAAGCCGGGACAGAGCTATGGCTACACCTTC.